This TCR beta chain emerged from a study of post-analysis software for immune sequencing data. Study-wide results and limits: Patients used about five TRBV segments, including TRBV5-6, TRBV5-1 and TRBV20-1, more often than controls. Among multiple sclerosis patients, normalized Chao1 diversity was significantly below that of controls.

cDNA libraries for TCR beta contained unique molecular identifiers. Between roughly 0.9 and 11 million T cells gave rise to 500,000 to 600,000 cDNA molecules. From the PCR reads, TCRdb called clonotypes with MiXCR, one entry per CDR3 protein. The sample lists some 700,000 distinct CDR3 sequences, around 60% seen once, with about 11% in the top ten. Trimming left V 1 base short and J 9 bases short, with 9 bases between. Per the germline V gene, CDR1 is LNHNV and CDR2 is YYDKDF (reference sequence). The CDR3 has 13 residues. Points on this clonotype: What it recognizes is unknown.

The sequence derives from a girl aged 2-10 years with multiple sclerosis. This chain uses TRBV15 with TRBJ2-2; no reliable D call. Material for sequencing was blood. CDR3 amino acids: CATSRGPDRELFF. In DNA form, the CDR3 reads TGTGCCACCAGCAGAGGGCCTGACCGGGAGCTGTTTTTT.